These T cell receptor beta chains were read from a single sample in a study of blood T cell repertoires in COVID-19. This table comes from immunoSEQ multiplex PCR, and its TCRdb copy is limited to in-frame clones, with some not included. The top ten clones hold roughly 3% of a sample with 150,000 to 200,000 clones, about four fifths of them seen once. Material for sequencing was peripheral blood. The source is a human donor with acute or convalescent COVID-19. The donor label of this sample is uncertain. The CDR3 runs from the conserved cysteine through the conserved F or W. The D gene is left open where the match is weak. Clone sizes are given selectively: once, few, many, or a class where the clone is expanded.

clone size: once; D gene: TRBD1; J gene: TRBJ2-2; V gene: TRBV7-9; CDR3 protein: CASSSPTGTGNTGELFF; CDR3 DNA: TGTGCCAGCAGCTCACCTACCGGGACAGGGAACACCGGGGAGCTGTTTTTT
clone size: once; D gene: TRBD1; J gene: TRBJ2-2; V gene: TRBV4-2; CDR3 protein: CASSQGTDRMKGGELFF; CDR3 DNA: TGTGCCAGCAGCCAAGGGACGGACAGGATGAAGGGCGGGGAGCTGTTTTTT
clone size: NA; D gene: NA; J gene: TRBJ1-5; V gene: TRBV19; CDR3 protein: CASRSQGSQPQHF; CDR3 DNA: TGTGCCAGTAGATCACAGGGATCCCAGCCCCAGCATTTT
clone size: NA; D gene: NA; J gene: TRBJ1-1; V gene: TRBV12-3/TRBV12-4; CDR3 protein: CASSLSGGTEAFF; CDR3 DNA: TGTGCCAGCAGTCTGTCCGGGGGGACTGAAGCTTTCTTT
clone size: NA; D gene: TRBD2; J gene: TRBJ2-3; V gene: TRBV5-4; CDR3 protein: CASSTGLAVTDTQYF; CDR3 DNA: TGTGCCAGCAGCACGGGACTAGCCGTTACAGATACGCAGTATTTT
clone size: NA; D gene: TRBD1; J gene: TRBJ1-2; V gene: TRBV7-2; CDR3 protein: CASSLAWDRGPFNYGYTF; CDR3 DNA: TGTGCCAGCAGCTTAGCCTGGGACAGGGGGCCTTTCAACTATGGCTACACCTTC
clone size: NA; D gene: NA; J gene: TRBJ2-2; V gene: TRBV5-1; CDR3 protein: CASSSGRGTTNTGELFF; CDR3 DNA: TGCGCCAGCAGCTCTGGCAGGGGCACCACGAACACCGGGGAGCTGTTTTTT
clone size: NA; D gene: NA; J gene: TRBJ1-1; V gene: TRBV28; CDR3 protein: CASSNNRIMNTEAFF; CDR3 DNA: TGTGCCAGCAGTAACAACAGAATCATGAACACTGAAGCTTTCTTT
clone size: NA; D gene: NA; J gene: TRBJ1-2; V gene: TRBV19; CDR3 protein: CASSPGLNYGYTF; CDR3 DNA: TGTGCCAGTAGCCCGGGTTTAAACTATGGCTACACCTTC
clone size: NA; D gene: NA; J gene: TRBJ1-4; V gene: TRBV30; CDR3 protein: CAWSLRGTFGGLFF; CDR3 DNA: TGTGCCTGGAGCCTACGGGGGACTTTTGGCGGACTGTTTTTT
clone size: NA; D gene: NA; J gene: TRBJ2-1; V gene: TRBV2; CDR3 protein: CASSVYGEQFF; CDR3 DNA: TGTGCCAGCTCGGTTTACGGTGAGCAGTTCTTC
clone size: NA; D gene: TRBD2; J gene: TRBJ2-4; V gene: TRBV14; CDR3 protein: CASSGRTSGVSKNIQYF; CDR3 DNA: TGTGCCAGCAGCGGTCGGACTAGCGGGGTTAGCAAAAACATTCAGTACTTC
clone size: NA; D gene: NA; J gene: TRBJ1-1; V gene: TRBV19; CDR3 protein: CASSVLENTEAFF; CDR3 DNA: TGTGCCAGTAGTGTCCTAGAGAACACTGAAGCTTTCTTT
clone size: NA; D gene: TRBD1; J gene: TRBJ1-5; V gene: TRBV15; CDR3 protein: CATSRSGQVNQPQHF; CDR3 DNA: TGTGCCACCAGCAGATCAGGACAGGTCAATCAGCCCCAGCATTTT
clone size: once; D gene: NA; J gene: TRBJ2-3; V gene: TRBV18; CDR3 protein: CASSPPQGKRDTQYF; CDR3 DNA: TGTGCCAGCTCACCCCCGCAGGGAAAACGGGATACGCAGTATTTT
clone size: few; D gene: NA; J gene: TRBJ1-2; V gene: TRBV7-9; CDR3 protein: CASVGRREYGYTF; CDR3 DNA: TGTGCCAGCGTAGGAAGACGGGAATATGGCTACACCTTC
clone size: NA; D gene: TRBD2; J gene: TRBJ2-5; V gene: TRBV7-2; CDR3 protein: CASSLGGGETQYF; CDR3 DNA: TGTGCCAGCAGCTTAGGGGGAGGGGAGACCCAGTACTTC
clone size: NA; D gene: TRBD2; J gene: TRBJ2-1; V gene: TRBV27; CDR3 protein: CASSPIAGAPNEQFF; CDR3 DNA: TGTGCCAGCAGCCCTATAGCGGGAGCCCCCAATGAGCAGTTCTTC
clone size: NA; D gene: NA; J gene: TRBJ2-3; V gene: TRBV3-1/TRBV3-2; CDR3 protein: CASSRGGQDTQYF; CDR3 DNA: TGTGCCAGCAGCCGAGGGGGACAAGATACGCAGTATTTT
clone size: NA; D gene: TRBD1; J gene: TRBJ1-3; V gene: TRBV5-1; CDR3 protein: CASSSGTGGRNTIYF; CDR3 DNA: TGCGCCAGCAGCTCCGGGACAGGGGGCCGAAACACCATATATTTT
clone size: NA; D gene: TRBD1; J gene: TRBJ1-2; V gene: TRBV3-1/TRBV3-2; CDR3 protein: CASSLFSGQGAGNGYTF; CDR3 DNA: TGTGCCAGCAGCCTCTTCTCGGGACAGGGGGCAGGAAATGGCTACACCTTC
clone size: NA; D gene: TRBD2; J gene: TRBJ2-7; V gene: TRBV5-8; CDR3 protein: CASSLTGGASYEQYF; CDR3 DNA: TGTGCCAGCAGCTTGACCGGGGGGGCCTCCTACGAGCAGTACTTC
clone size: NA; D gene: TRBD2; J gene: TRBJ2-7; V gene: TRBV29-1; CDR3 protein: CSVAEGLAVGQYF; CDR3 DNA: TGCAGCGTTGCCGAAGGGCTAGCGGTTGGGCAGTACTTC
clone size: NA; D gene: TRBD2; J gene: TRBJ2-7; V gene: TRBV29-1; CDR3 protein: CSSFGGGEQYF; CDR3 DNA: TGCAGCTCATTTGGGGGGGGAGAGCAGTACTTC
clone size: NA; D gene: TRBD1; J gene: TRBJ2-2; V gene: TRBV18; CDR3 protein: CASSPRGTGESFDTGELFF; CDR3 DNA: TGTGCCAGCTCACCACGGGGGACAGGGGAAAGTTTTGACACCGGGGAGCTGTTTTTT
clone size: NA; D gene: NA; J gene: TRBJ1-3; V gene: TRBV7-3; CDR3 protein: CASSFDSSGNTIYF; CDR3 DNA: TGTGCCAGCAGCTTCGACAGCTCTGGAAACACCATATATTTT
clone size: NA; D gene: TRBD1; J gene: TRBJ2-3; V gene: TRBV7-9; CDR3 protein: CASSPRVKGAKRSTDTQYF; CDR3 DNA: TGTGCCAGCAGCCCTAGGGTGAAGGGGGCCAAGCGGAGCACAGATACGCAGTATTTT
clone size: NA; D gene: TRBD2; J gene: TRBJ2-3; V gene: TRBV2; CDR3 protein: CASSGPAGGPATQYF; CDR3 DNA: TGTGCCAGCAGTGGGCCGGCGGGGGGCCCGGCTACGCAGTATTTT
clone size: NA; D gene: TRBD2; J gene: TRBJ2-1; V gene: TRBV7-9; CDR3 protein: CASSPGTSVDNEQFF; CDR3 DNA: TGTGCCAGCAGCCCCGGGACTAGCGTAGACAATGAGCAGTTCTTC
clone size: few; D gene: NA; J gene: TRBJ2-7; V gene: TRBV11-2; CDR3 protein: CATGRWEQSYEQYF; CDR3 DNA: TGTGCCACCGGTCGGTGGGAGCAGTCCTACGAGCAGTACTTC
clone size: NA; D gene: TRBD1; J gene: TRBJ2-5; V gene: TRBV7-9; CDR3 protein: CASSQTGGRETQYF; CDR3 DNA: TGTGCCAGCAGCCAGACAGGGGGCCGGGAGACCCAGTACTTC
clone size: NA; D gene: NA; J gene: TRBJ2-4; V gene: TRBV7-8; CDR3 protein: CASSSDSGIQYF; CDR3 DNA: TGTGCCAGCAGCTCGGACTCGGGCATTCAGTACTTC
clone size: NA; D gene: TRBD2; J gene: TRBJ2-1; V gene: TRBV7-3; CDR3 protein: CASSYGLAFNNEQFF; CDR3 DNA: TGTGCCAGCAGCTATGGACTAGCATTTAACAATGAGCAGTTCTTC
clone size: few; D gene: TRBD2; J gene: TRBJ2-5; V gene: TRBV5-1; CDR3 protein: CASSLGTSGRETQYF; CDR3 DNA: TGCGCCAGCAGCTTGGGGACTAGCGGACGGGAGACCCAGTACTTC
clone size: NA; D gene: TRBD1; J gene: TRBJ1-2; V gene: TRBV5-5; CDR3 protein: CASSLGQGGYGYTF; CDR3 DNA: TGTGCCAGCAGCTTGGGCCAGGGGGGCTATGGCTACACCTTC
clone size: NA; D gene: NA; J gene: TRBJ2-7; V gene: TRBV7-2; CDR3 protein: CASTYGRQGYEQYF; CDR3 DNA: TGTGCCAGCACCTACGGACGCCAGGGCTACGAGCAGTACTTC
clone size: NA; D gene: NA; J gene: TRBJ1-5; V gene: TRBV5-1; CDR3 protein: CASSVDGGQPQHF; CDR3 DNA: TGCGCCAGCAGCGTGGACGGCGGGCAGCCCCAGCATTTT
clone size: NA; D gene: TRBD1; J gene: TRBJ1-1; V gene: TRBV25-1; CDR3 protein: CASSDRDREAFF; CDR3 DNA: TGTGCCAGCAGTGACCGGGACAGGGAAGCTTTCTTT
clone size: NA; D gene: NA; J gene: TRBJ2-1; V gene: TRBV28; CDR3 protein: CASTLEDQGYNEQFF; CDR3 DNA: TGTGCCAGCACCCTCGAGGACCAGGGTTACAATGAGCAGTTCTTC
clone size: NA; D gene: NA; J gene: TRBJ2-3; V gene: TRBV7-3; CDR3 protein: CASSPKLAPYSTDTQYF; CDR3 DNA: TGTGCCAGCAGCCCCAAACTAGCACCATATTCCACAGATACGCAGTATTTT
clone size: once; D gene: TRBD1; J gene: TRBJ2-3; V gene: TRBV25-1; CDR3 protein: CASSELQGDTDTQYF; CDR3 DNA: TGTGCCAGCAGTGAATTACAGGGGGACACAGATACGCAGTATTTT
clone size: NA; D gene: TRBD1; J gene: TRBJ1-2; V gene: TRBV6-6; CDR3 protein: CATSTGGGGYTF; CDR3 DNA: TGTGCCACCTCCACAGGGGGGGGTGGCTACACCTTC
clone size: NA; D gene: TRBD1; J gene: TRBJ1-3; V gene: TRBV18; CDR3 protein: CASSPSWGQTATGNTIYF; CDR3 DNA: TGTGCCAGCTCACCATCGTGGGGACAGACAGCGACTGGAAACACCATATATTTT
clone size: few; D gene: TRBD1; J gene: TRBJ1-6; V gene: TRBV30; CDR3 protein: CAWGPGQYNSPLHF; CDR3 DNA: TGTGCCTGGGGACCGGGACAGTATAATTCACCCCTCCACTTT
clone size: few; D gene: NA; J gene: TRBJ1-2; V gene: TRBV28; CDR3 protein: CASSFPGQSYGYTF; CDR3 DNA: TGTGCCAGCAGTTTCCCCGGACAGTCCTATGGCTACACCTTC
clone size: NA; D gene: NA; J gene: TRBJ1-2; V gene: TRBV12-3/TRBV12-4; CDR3 protein: CAREVNYGYTF; CDR3 DNA: TGTGCCAGAGAGGTGAACTATGGCTACACCTTC
clone size: once; D gene: NA; J gene: TRBJ1-5; V gene: TRBV2; CDR3 protein: CASSPFPRGQPQHF; CDR3 DNA: TGTGCCAGCAGTCCCTTTCCCAGGGGTCAGCCCCAGCATTTT
clone size: NA; D gene: TRBD2; J gene: TRBJ2-1; V gene: TRBV6-1; CDR3 protein: CASSEASERGGNEQFF; CDR3 DNA: TGTGCCAGCAGTGAAGCGAGCGAGCGGGGGGGGAATGAGCAGTTCTTC
clone size: NA; D gene: TRBD2; J gene: TRBJ2-1; V gene: TRBV30; CDR3 protein: CAWSVGRGGYEQFF; CDR3 DNA: TGTGCCTGGAGTGTGGGACGGGGGGGCTATGAGCAGTTCTTC
clone size: NA; D gene: TRBD2; J gene: TRBJ2-5; V gene: TRBV28; CDR3 protein: CASSRSGAQETQYF; CDR3 DNA: TGTGCCAGCAGCCGTAGCGGGGCCCAAGAGACCCAGTACTTC
clone size: NA; D gene: NA; J gene: TRBJ1-4; V gene: TRBV7-2; CDR3 protein: CASSLGQTTNEKLFF; CDR3 DNA: TGTGCCAGCAGCTTAGGACAGACAACTAATGAAAAACTGTTTTTT
clone size: NA; D gene: TRBD2; J gene: TRBJ2-5; V gene: TRBV28; CDR3 protein: CASSLGGLEVPQYF; CDR3 DNA: TGTGCCAGCAGTTTGGGGGGACTAGAAGTTCCCCAGTACTTC
clone size: NA; D gene: NA; J gene: TRBJ2-3; V gene: TRBV18; CDR3 protein: CASSHETLTDTQYF; CDR3 DNA: TGTGCCAGCTCTCATGAAACTCTCACAGATACGCAGTATTTT
clone size: NA; D gene: TRBD2; J gene: TRBJ2-7; V gene: TRBV5-1; CDR3 protein: CASGAGGSGTYEQYF; CDR3 DNA: TGCGCCAGCGGAGCGGGGGGGTCGGGGACCTACGAGCAGTACTTC
clone size: NA; D gene: TRBD2; J gene: TRBJ2-2; V gene: TRBV20-1; CDR3 protein: CSASPIAGLVGTGELFF; CDR3 DNA: TGCAGTGCTAGTCCGATAGCGGGACTGGTAGGGACCGGGGAGCTGTTTTTT
clone size: NA; D gene: TRBD2; J gene: TRBJ2-1; V gene: TRBV10-1; CDR3 protein: CASSLLAGDNEQFF; CDR3 DNA: TGCGCCAGCAGTTTGCTAGCGGGGGACAATGAGCAGTTCTTC
clone size: few; D gene: NA; J gene: TRBJ1-2; V gene: TRBV3-1/TRBV3-2; CDR3 protein: CASSQYSGVAYGYTF; CDR3 DNA: TGTGCCAGCAGCCAGTATTCGGGGGTGGCCTATGGCTACACCTTC
clone size: NA; D gene: NA; J gene: TRBJ2-5; V gene: TRBV19; CDR3 protein: CASSGAVSQETQYF; CDR3 DNA: TGTGCCAGTAGTGGAGCGGTATCCCAAGAGACCCAGTACTTC
clone size: NA; D gene: TRBD1; J gene: TRBJ2-7; V gene: TRBV14; CDR3 protein: CASSLGTGDSYEQYF; CDR3 DNA: TGTGCCAGCAGCCTCGGGACAGGGGACTCCTACGAGCAGTACTTC